Shown below are 29 T cell receptor beta chains from a single sample sequenced in a study of CD8 T cells in Susac syndrome. RNA totalling roughly 0.45 to 1 ug underwent reverse transcription with random hexamers. TCRdb re-called the immunoSEQ multiplex PCR reads through MiXCR, storing one row per CDR3 protein. Here the sample spans about 250,000 distinct CDR3 sequences, just under 95% being singletons. Sequenced: CD4+ T cells from PBMCs. All receptors come from a human donor with multiple sclerosis.

V gene TRBV19 combines with J gene TRBJ1-5; a possible D gene is TRBD1 (5 bases). The V gene's germline CDR1 is LNHDA and CDR2 SQIVND (reference sequence). Trimming took off 8 bases at V and 6 bases at J, with 11 bases between the two ends. CDR3 length: 12 residues. CDR3 coding DNA: TGTGCCAGTGAGCAGGGAATTCAGCCCCAGCATTTT. Translated, it gives CASEQGIQPQHF. Using reference TRBV19 and TRBJ1-5 for the parts outside the CDR3, the full variable domain is DGGITQSPKYLFRKEGQNVTLSCEQNLNHDAMYWYRQDPGQGLRLIYYSQIVNDFQKGDIAEGYSVSREKKESFPLTVTSAQKNPTAFYLCASEQGIQPQHFGDGTRLSIL.

The chain recombines TRBV28 with TRBJ1-6; no definite D call. V dropped 6 bases and J dropped 8 bases, with 20 bases sitting between them. Germline V lookup: CDR1 MDHEN, CDR2 SYDVKM. This CDR3 is built from 16 residues. CDR3 bases: TGTGCCAGCAGCCTGCTGACGGCAGCTGAGGATTCACCCCTCCACTTT. Translation gives CASSLLTAAEDSPLHF.

CDR3: CASSTNRGRGTEAFF. CDR3 sequence (DNA): TGTGCCAGCAGTACCAACAGGGGTAGGGGCACTGAAGCTTTCTTT. The rearrangement joins TRBV27 to TRBJ1-1, with 7 bases matching TRBD1. Looked up from germline, CDR1 is MNHEY and CDR2 is SMNVEV (reference sequence). The CDR3 has 15 residues. J lost 4 bases, V lost 5 bases, and 10 bases had no gene match.

V gene TRBV7-9 combines with J gene TRBJ2-1; D call uncertain. CDR1 and CDR2 from the germline V gene are SEHNR and FQNEAQ (reference sequence). Trimming stripped 4 bases from V and 8 bases from J, with 6 bases between. CDR3 length: 11 amino acids. CDR3 in amino acids: CASSWTDEQFF. CDR3 nucleotides: TGTGCCAGCAGCTGGACGGATGAGCAGTTCTTC.

This chain connects TRBV4-1 to TRBJ1-6; a possible D gene is TRBD1 (5 bases). With 0 bases removed from V and 7 bases from J, the gap between germline ends came to 13 bases. From germline, CDR1 is MGHRA and CDR2 YSYEKL. CDR3 length: 16 amino acids. CDR3 bases: TGCGCCAGCAGCCAAGAAATGGGGCAGAGAAATTCACCCCTCCACTTT. Translation gives CASSQEMGQRNSPLHF.

This clonotype has just one count. This chain joins TRBV29-1 and TRBJ1-1; possible D gene TRBD1, 5 bases. The CDR3 has 16 amino acids. Trimming cost V 0 bases and J 3 bases, with 17 bases left between them. Germline V gene sequence: CDR1 SQVTM, CDR2 ANQGSEA. CDR3 protein: CSVEELRGVGDTEAFF. The DNA of the CDR3 is TGCAGCGTTGAAGAACTGAGGGGCGTAGGGGACACTGAAGCTTTCTTT.

The V gene is TRBV3-1, the J gene TRBJ1-6; the match to TRBD1 covers 7 bases. The germline gives CDR1 LGHDT, CDR2 YNNKEL (reference sequence). This CDR3 comprises 15 residues. V lost 4 bases, J lost 7 bases, and 7 bases stayed unmatched. In DNA form, the CDR3 reads TGTGCCAGCAGCCCGACCGGGACAGCGAATTCACCCCTCCACTTT. It encodes CASSPTGTANSPLHF.

This clonotype was counted once. The chain joins TRBV11-2 to TRBJ2-1; D may be TRBD1 (6 bases). Germline lookup yields CDR1 SGHAT and CDR2 FQNNGV. CDR3 length: 13 amino acids. The germline V and J ends were trimmed by 1 base and 7 bases, with 8 bases remaining between them. The CDR3 bases are TGTGCCAGCAGCTTAGTAGGACAGAATGAGCAGTTCTTC. It encodes CASSLVGQNEQFF.

This clonotype was detected only once. V gene TRBV29-1 combines with J gene TRBJ2-1; no definite D call. The CDR3 sequence is 14 residues long. Per the germline V gene, CDR1 is SQVTM and CDR2 is ANQGSEA. V was pared by 1 base and J by 6 bases, with 13 bases between. CDR3 loop: CSVEVGQMGNEQFF. CDR3 in DNA: TGCAGCGTTGAAGTGGGCCAGATGGGCAATGAGCAGTTCTTC.

J is TRBJ2-5 and V is TRBV19, with D unresolved. Germline CDR1 LNHDA, CDR2 SQIVND (reference sequence). The germline V and J ends were trimmed by 4 bases and 2 bases, with 8 bases remaining between them. The CDR3 is made up of 13 amino acids. DNA of the CDR3: TGTGCCAGTAGTACGCAAGTTCAAGAGACCCAGTACTTC. It codes for CASSTQVQETQYF.

The chain uses TRBV7-3 and TRBJ1-3; no firm D call. Trimming removed 6 bases at V and 4 bases at J, with 13 bases between. Germline V lookup: CDR1 SGHTA, CDR2 FQGTGA. The CDR3 loop spans 14 amino acids. CDR3 region: CASSLNPEGNTIYF. The DNA of the CDR3 is TGTGCCAGCAGTCTCAACCCAGAAGGAAACACCATATATTTT.

The rearrangement links TRBV15 to TRBJ1-4, with 7 bases matching TRBD1. Trimming took 5 bases from V and 7 from J; bases not matched to a gene: 10. The CDR3 length is 15 residues. The V gene's germline CDR1 is LNHNV and CDR2 YYDKDF (reference sequence). The CDR3 loop is CATSGQRDSSEKLFF. The CDR3 coding sequence is TGTGCCACCAGCGGCCAGCGGGACAGCAGTGAAAAACTGTTTTTT.

CDR3 protein: CASSVAPGTEAFF. CDR3 DNA: TGTGCCAGCAGCGTAGCCCCTGGAACTGAAGCTTTCTTT. The V call is TRBV9, the J call TRBJ1-1; no clear D. The V gene lost 0 bases and the J gene lost 5 bases, with 8 bases spanning the gap. Looked up from germline, CDR1 is SGDLS and CDR2 is YYNGEE. This CDR3 is 13 amino acids long.

The V and J genes are TRBV6-5 and TRBJ2-2; possibly TRBD2 for D (6 bases). V lost 6 bases to trimming and J lost 11 bases, with 10 bases between them. CDR3 length: 11 residues. The germline V gene has CDR1 MNHEY and CDR2 SVGAGI. The DNA of the CDR3 is TGTGCCAGCAGCCCCGGGACTGAGCTGTTTTTT. As protein: CASSPGTELFF.

The rearrangement links TRBV3-1 to TRBJ1-5; 8 nucleotides align to TRBD1. The CDR3 length is 15 residues. Germline V gene sequence: CDR1 LGHDT, CDR2 YNNKEL (reference sequence). Unmatched junction bases numbered 8, after V lost 6 bases and J lost 4 bases. CDR3 region: CASSPTGGGNQPQHF. For the CDR3, the DNA is TGTGCCAGCAGTCCAACAGGGGGTGGTAATCAGCCCCAGCATTTT.

CDR3 loop: CASSLGTVNTEAFF. The CDR3 region has the DNA TGCGCCAGCAGCTTGGGGACAGTTAACACTGAAGCTTTCTTT. This rearrangement joins TRBV5-1 to TRBJ1-1; the D gene is possibly TRBD1 (6 bases). V shed 0 bases and J shed 2 bases, with 8 bases lying between them. The CDR3 is 14 amino acids. Germline CDR1 is SGHRS and CDR2 is YFSETQ.

The V and J genes are TRBV24-1 and TRBJ2-1; no reliable D call. CDR1 KGHDR and CDR2 SFDVKD come from the germline V gene. The CDR3 length is 13 residues. V gave up 0 bases and J gave up 10 bases, with 9 bases separating them. Here the CDR3 reads CATSDLRSEEQFF. In DNA form, the CDR3 reads TGTGCCACCAGTGATTTGAGAAGCGAAGAGCAGTTCTTC.

V is TRBV5-1 and J is TRBJ2-5, with D hard to call. Trimming pared 3 bases from V and 4 bases from J, leaving 7 bases between. The CDR3 is 12 residues long. Germline CDR1 reads SGHRS; CDR2 reads YFSETQ. DNA for the CDR3: TGCGCCAGCAGCTCCCAAGGAGAGACCCAGTACTTC. Its translation: CASSSQGETQYF.

This clonotype was recorded only once. The J gene is TRBJ1-1, the V gene TRBV18; D is undetermined. The CDR3 length is 14 residues. Germline CDR1 is KGHSH and CDR2 is LQKENI. Trimming took 5 bases from V and 4 from J, leaving 14 bases between them. Written as DNA, the CDR3 is TGTGCCAGCTCAGTTACACAGCAGAGCACTGAAGCTTTCTTT. It is translated as CASSVTQQSTEAFF.

The rearrangement joins TRBV6-1 to TRBJ2-1, with D maybe TRBD2 (5 bases). The V and J ends lost 5 bases and 0 bases respectively, with 11 bases between them. CDR1 is MNHNS and CDR2 is SASEGT in the germline V gene. This CDR3 contains 15 residues. The CDR3 protein is CASSPGSSSYNEQFF. The CDR3 DNA reads TGTGCCAGCAGTCCGGGATCTAGCTCCTACAATGAGCAGTTCTTC.

The V and J genes are TRBV7-9 and TRBJ2-1; possibly TRBD1 for D (6 bases). Trimming removed 6 bases from V and 0 bases from J, with 12 bases in between. CDR1 is SEHNR and CDR2 is FQNEAQ in the germline V gene (reference sequence). This CDR3 spans 15 amino acids. The CDR3 region is CASRAGTRSYNEQFF. DNA for the CDR3: TGTGCCAGCAGAGCCGGGACACGCTCCTACAATGAGCAGTTCTTC.

This sequence joins TRBV11-3 and TRBJ2-3; 7 bases match TRBD1. The CDR3 runs 16 residues. The germline gives CDR1 SGHNT, CDR2 YENEEA. V lost 4 bases, J lost 1 base, and 8 bases stayed unmatched. In DNA, the CDR3 is TGTGCCAGCAGCTCCACGGGACAGCCCCGCACAGATACGCAGTATTTT. Translation gives CASSSTGQPRTDTQYF.

This clonotype was detected once. The chain recombines TRBV6-5 with TRBJ1-6, with 9 bases that match TRBD1. CDR3 size: 19 residues. The V gene end was trimmed by 2 bases and the J gene end by 11 bases; junction bases not matched to a gene: 19. Germline lookup yields CDR1 MNHEY and CDR2 SVGAGI. In DNA form, the CDR3 reads TGTGCCAGCAGTTACCCTAACGTCCGGGACAGGGAAGGGAATCCACCCCTCCACTTT. Translation gives CASSYPNVRDREGNPPLHF.

V and J are TRBV10-3 and TRBJ1-5; TRBD1 might be the D (6 bases). V dropped 6 bases and J dropped 2 bases, with 11 bases sitting between them. The CDR3 is made up of 14 amino acids. From germline, CDR1 is ENHRY and CDR2 SYGVKD. The CDR3 spells CAISAGAGNQPQHF. Here the CDR3 DNA reads TGTGCCATCAGCGCAGGGGCTGGCAATCAGCCCCAGCATTTT.

The chain links TRBV19 to TRBJ2-6; 7 bases fit TRBD1. CDR1 LNHDA and CDR2 SQIVND come from the germline V gene (reference sequence). The CDR3 is 19 residues long. The V and J ends lost 4 bases and 0 bases, in that order; junction bases with no gene match: 12. CDR3 residues: CASSTHPGQLNSGANVLTF. As DNA, the CDR3 is TGTGCCAGTAGTACTCACCCGGGACAGCTAAACTCTGGGGCCAACGTCCTGACTTTC.

V gene TRBV7-2 combines with J gene TRBJ2-1, with D perhaps assigned TRBD1 or TRBD2 (9 bases each). The CDR3 is made up of 14 amino acids. The ends were cut back, 9 bases at V and 4 bases at J, with 16 bases in the middle. Looked up from germline, CDR1 is SGHTA and CDR2 is FQGNSA. CDR3 sequence (DNA): TGTGCCAGTGCGGGGGGGACAGGGTACAATGAGCAGTTCTTC. Translating gives CASAGGTGYNEQFF. The whole variable domain, filled in from reference TRBV7-2 and TRBJ2-1, reads GAGVSQSPSNKVTEKGKDVELRCDPISGHTALYWYRQSLGQGLEFLIYFQGNSAPDKSGLPSDRFSAERTGGSVSTLTIQRTQQEDSAVYLCASAGGTGYNEQFFGPGTRLTVL.

This chain connects TRBV20-1 to TRBJ1-6; a weak D match, TRBD1 (5 bases). The V and J ends lost 2 bases and 7 bases respectively, with 15 bases between them. Germline V gene lookup returns CDR1 DFQATT and CDR2 SNEGSKA (reference sequence). The CDR3 runs to 15 residues. The CDR3 loop reads CSARLPGQLNSPLHF. The CDR3, as DNA: TGCAGTGCTAGACTGCCAGGACAACTCAATTCACCCCTCCACTTT.

J is TRBJ2-5 and V is TRBV20-1; the D gene is possibly TRBD2 (6 bases). CDR3 length: 13 residues. Trimming took 4 bases from V and 2 from J, leaving 11 bases between them. Germline CDR1 is DFQATT and CDR2 is SNEGSKA (reference sequence). The CDR3 DNA reads TGCAGTGCTACCAAGGGACTTCAAGAGACCCAGTACTTC. The encoded protein is CSATKGLQETQYF.

The gene calls are TRBV28 and TRBJ2-2; D may be TRBD1 (6 bases). The CDR3 covers 14 residues. V was cut by 3 bases and J by 6 bases, with 11 bases left in between. From germline, CDR1 is MDHEN and CDR2 SYDVKM. The CDR3, as DNA: TGTGCCAGCAGTTTGGGGGCAGGGGCCGGGGAGCTGTTTTTT. Its protein product is CASSLGAGAGELFF.